These T cell receptor beta chains were read from a single sample in a study of cytomegalovirus exposure and HLA in healthy donors. TCRdb's table, derived via immunoSEQ multiplex PCR, lists solely in-frame clones and lacks some. The top ten hold about 0.8% of the sample, which has 150,000 or so clones, around 80% seen once. The source material was PBMCs. The receptor source for this set is a woman aged 18-35 years in good health and CMV-seronegative. Each CDR3 is given with its conserved first and last residue. Each record gives: V gene, J gene, D gene, CDR3 length, clone size, CDR3 DNA, CDR3 protein. The D gene is left open where the match is weak. Where a row states a size, it is once, few, many or the class of an expanded clone; other rows omit it.

v_gene: TRBV30
j_gene: TRBJ2-7
d_gene: NA
len: 13
abundance: NA
CDR3nt: TGTGCCCAAACAGGGTCCTCTGCCGGCGAGCAGTACTTC
CDR3aa: CAQTGSSAGEQYF

v_gene: TRBV2
j_gene: TRBJ1-5
d_gene: NA
len: 14
abundance: NA
CDR3nt: TGTGCCAGCACGGGGGTAGACCCCAATCAGCCCCAGCATTTT
CDR3aa: CASTGVDPNQPQHF

v_gene: TRBV28
j_gene: TRBJ1-2
d_gene: TRBD1
len: 15
abundance: few
CDR3nt: TGTGCCAGCAGTGACTTATCGACAGGGTTCTATGGCTACACCTTC
CDR3aa: CASSDLSTGFYGYTF

v_gene: TRBV27
j_gene: TRBJ2-1
d_gene: TRBD2
len: 19
abundance: NA
CDR3nt: TGTGCCAGCAGTTCAAAAACTAGCGGGAGGGCCGTCGCAAAGAATGAGCAGTTCTTC
CDR3aa: CASSSKTSGRAVAKNEQFF

v_gene: TRBV28
j_gene: TRBJ2-7
d_gene: TRBD2
len: 17
abundance: NA
CDR3nt: TGTGCCAGCAGTCCCCTGCGGACTAGCAGGGCTTCCTACGAGCAGTACTTC
CDR3aa: CASSPLRTSRASYEQYF

v_gene: TRBV5-8
j_gene: TRBJ2-7
d_gene: NA
len: 13
abundance: NA
CDR3nt: TGTGCCAGCAGCTTGGTAGGGGGCTACGAGCAGTACTTC
CDR3aa: CASSLVGGYEQYF

v_gene: TRBV2
j_gene: TRBJ2-7
d_gene: TRBD2
len: 15
abundance: NA
CDR3nt: TGTGCCAGCAGTGTAGGCGGGAGTCGCTCCTACGAGCAGTACTTC
CDR3aa: CASSVGGSRSYEQYF

v_gene: TRBV28
j_gene: TRBJ1-5
d_gene: TRBD1
len: 14
abundance: once
CDR3nt: TGTGCCAGCAGGCCGACGACAGGGCTTCAGCCCCAGCATTTT
CDR3aa: CASRPTTGLQPQHF

v_gene: TRBV11-2
j_gene: TRBJ2-5
d_gene: TRBD2
len: 19
abundance: NA
CDR3nt: TGTGCCAGCAGCTTAGTTCCCCGAATTCGGACTAGCGGGAGTGAAGAGCAGTACTTC
CDR3aa: CASSLVPRIRTSGSEEQYF

v_gene: TRBV5-4
j_gene: TRBJ2-1
d_gene: TRBD2
len: 16
abundance: once
CDR3nt: TGTGCCAGCAGCGTGGTTACGCGGGAGGGGTACAATGAGCAGTTCTTC
CDR3aa: CASSVVTREGYNEQFF

v_gene: TRBV7-9
j_gene: TRBJ2-1
d_gene: TRBD1
len: 19
abundance: NA
CDR3nt: TGTGCCAGCAGCTTAGGGGGGGCCGGGACAGGGATTTCCTACAATGAGCAGTTCTTC
CDR3aa: CASSLGGAGTGISYNEQFF

v_gene: TRBV19
j_gene: TRBJ2-2
d_gene: NA
len: 15
abundance: NA
CDR3nt: TGTGCCAGTTTCCAGGGGTGGGCGGGCACCGGGGAGCTGTTTTTT
CDR3aa: CASFQGWAGTGELFF

v_gene: TRBV15
j_gene: TRBJ2-6
d_gene: TRBD2
len: 19
abundance: NA
CDR3nt: TGTGCCACCAGCAGAGATGGGACTAGCGGGACTTCTGGGGCCAACGTCCTGACTTTC
CDR3aa: CATSRDGTSGTSGANVLTF

v_gene: TRBV18
j_gene: TRBJ2-5
d_gene: NA
len: 15
abundance: NA
CDR3nt: TGTGCCAGCTCACCACCAGGGGGTTTGATGGAGACCCAGTACTTC
CDR3aa: CASSPPGGLMETQYF

v_gene: TRBV5-1
j_gene: TRBJ2-2
d_gene: NA
len: 15
abundance: NA
CDR3nt: TGCGCCAGCAGCCCTAGAACGAGGCACACCGGGGAGCTGTTTTTT
CDR3aa: CASSPRTRHTGELFF

v_gene: TRBV19
j_gene: TRBJ1-5
d_gene: NA
len: 14
abundance: NA
CDR3nt: TGTGCCAGTAGTATCCGGGACAACAATCAGCCCCAGCATTTT
CDR3aa: CASSIRDNNQPQHF

v_gene: TRBV4-1
j_gene: TRBJ2-3
d_gene: NA
len: 15
abundance: NA
CDR3nt: TGCGCCAGCAGCCCAACCAGGGCCCGCACAGATACGCAGTATTTT
CDR3aa: CASSPTRARTDTQYF

v_gene: TRBV19
j_gene: TRBJ1-4
d_gene: TRBD1
len: 14
abundance: NA
CDR3nt: TGTGCCAGTAGTCAAACGGGACAGTATGAAAAACTGTTTTTT
CDR3aa: CASSQTGQYEKLFF

v_gene: TRBV27
j_gene: TRBJ2-6
d_gene: TRBD1
len: 17
abundance: NA
CDR3nt: TGTGCCAGCAGCTGGGACAGAGATTCGGCTGGGGCCAACGTCCTGACTTTC
CDR3aa: CASSWDRDSAGANVLTF

v_gene: TRBV6-5
j_gene: TRBJ2-1
d_gene: TRBD1
len: 14
abundance: NA
CDR3nt: TGTGCCAGCAGTTACCTACCAGGGGGCTATGAGCAGTTCTTC
CDR3aa: CASSYLPGGYEQFF

v_gene: TRBV29-1
j_gene: TRBJ1-1
d_gene: TRBD1
len: 18
abundance: once
CDR3nt: TGCAGCGTTGGGGGAGCGACAGGGCCCCCCGACATGAACACTGAAGCTTTCTTT
CDR3aa: CSVGGATGPPDMNTEAFF

v_gene: TRBV7-9
j_gene: TRBJ2-4
d_gene: NA
len: 14
abundance: few
CDR3nt: TGTGCCAGCGGCAAGGAGGGGAGACGGGGCATTCAGTACTTC
CDR3aa: CASGKEGRRGIQYF

v_gene: TRBV9
j_gene: TRBJ2-1
d_gene: NA
len: 13
abundance: NA
CDR3nt: TGTGCCAGCAGCGCACCGGACAACAATGAGCAGTTCTTC
CDR3aa: CASSAPDNNEQFF

v_gene: TRBV15
j_gene: TRBJ2-7
d_gene: TRBD2
len: 17
abundance: NA
CDR3nt: TGTGCCACCAGCAGAGTTCGGCTAGCGGGAACCTCGGGAGAGCAGTACTTC
CDR3aa: CATSRVRLAGTSGEQYF

v_gene: TRBV28
j_gene: TRBJ2-7
d_gene: NA
len: 14
abundance: NA
CDR3nt: TGTGCCAGCAGGGTACAGGCTAACTCCTACGAGCAGTACTTC
CDR3aa: CASRVQANSYEQYF

v_gene: TRBV7-3
j_gene: TRBJ2-3
d_gene: NA
len: 14
abundance: few
CDR3nt: TGTGCCAGCAGCTTAAATCGTTTTGCAGATACGCAGTATTTT
CDR3aa: CASSLNRFADTQYF

v_gene: TRBV27
j_gene: TRBJ1-2
d_gene: NA
len: 13
abundance: NA
CDR3nt: TGTGCCAGCAGTCCCAGGGGTTTTGATGGCTACACCTTC
CDR3aa: CASSPRGFDGYTF

v_gene: TRBV5-5
j_gene: TRBJ2-2
d_gene: NA
len: 14
abundance: NA
CDR3nt: TGTGCCAGCAGCTTTTCCGGGAGCACCGGGGAGCTGTTTTTT
CDR3aa: CASSFSGSTGELFF

v_gene: TRBV28
j_gene: TRBJ2-7
d_gene: TRBD1
len: 14
abundance: few
CDR3nt: TGTGCCAGCAGTTTAACAGGGGGCTCCTACGAGCAGTACTTC
CDR3aa: CASSLTGGSYEQYF

v_gene: TRBV19
j_gene: TRBJ2-3
d_gene: NA
len: 14
abundance: NA
CDR3nt: TGTGCCAGTAGAATAGGACAGAGTATAGATACGCAGTATTTT
CDR3aa: CASRIGQSIDTQYF

v_gene: TRBV2
j_gene: TRBJ2-7
d_gene: TRBD2
len: 14
abundance: NA
CDR3nt: TGTGCCAGCAGTGCCGAGCGGGATGGCAACGAGCAGTACTTC
CDR3aa: CASSAERDGNEQYF

v_gene: TRBV9
j_gene: TRBJ2-2
d_gene: NA
len: 16
abundance: NA
CDR3nt: TGTGCCAGCAGCCCTCAGACGGGAAGGGCAACCGGGGAGCTGTTTTTT
CDR3aa: CASSPQTGRATGELFF

v_gene: TRBV6-1
j_gene: TRBJ2-7
d_gene: NA
len: 11
abundance: NA
CDR3nt: TGTGCCAGCAGTGCGGGAATGGAGCAGTACTTC
CDR3aa: CASSAGMEQYF

v_gene: TRBV19
j_gene: TRBJ2-7
d_gene: NA
len: 13
abundance: NA
CDR3nt: TGTGCCAGTAGGGATTTAATAAGAGGCGAGCAGTACTTC
CDR3aa: CASRDLIRGEQYF

v_gene: TRBV15
j_gene: TRBJ1-2
d_gene: TRBD1
len: 12
abundance: NA
CDR3nt: TGTGCCACCAGCAGACGGACAGGCGGCTACACCTTC
CDR3aa: CATSRRTGGYTF

v_gene: TRBV28
j_gene: TRBJ2-1
d_gene: TRBD1
len: 13
abundance: NA
CDR3nt: TGTGCCAGCAGCCCGGGACAGAACAATGAGCAGTTCTTC
CDR3aa: CASSPGQNNEQFF

v_gene: TRBV5-1
j_gene: TRBJ2-5
d_gene: NA
len: 14
abundance: few
CDR3nt: TGCGCCAGCAGCTTGGGAGGTACCCAAGAGACCCAGTACTTC
CDR3aa: CASSLGGTQETQYF

v_gene: TRBV4-1
j_gene: TRBJ2-7
d_gene: NA
len: 16
abundance: few
CDR3nt: TGCGCCAGCAGTCCTTCAACAGGGAAGGTATCCTACGAGCAGTACTTC
CDR3aa: CASSPSTGKVSYEQYF

v_gene: TRBV28
j_gene: TRBJ1-2
d_gene: TRBD1
len: 15
abundance: NA
CDR3nt: TGTGCCAGCAGCCCCGGCCCCGGGACAGGGAATGGCTACACCTTC
CDR3aa: CASSPGPGTGNGYTF

v_gene: TRBV10-2
j_gene: TRBJ2-6
d_gene: NA
len: 17
abundance: NA
CDR3nt: TGCGCCAGCAGTGAAAGGCAGGCTGCTTCTGGGGCCAACGTCCTGACTTTC
CDR3aa: CASSERQAASGANVLTF

v_gene: TRBV29-1
j_gene: TRBJ2-7
d_gene: NA
len: 16
abundance: NA
CDR3nt: TGCAGCCCTCGGGTTTGGGTGCAGGGGCCGACCTATGAGCAGTACTTC
CDR3aa: CSPRVWVQGPTYEQYF

v_gene: TRBV7-3
j_gene: TRBJ1-2
d_gene: NA
len: 15
abundance: NA
CDR3nt: TGTGCCAGCAGCCCCCAATCGGGGGGGGACTATGGCTACACCTTC
CDR3aa: CASSPQSGGDYGYTF

v_gene: TRBV5-6
j_gene: TRBJ2-2
d_gene: NA
len: 14
abundance: NA
CDR3nt: TGTGCCAGCACCCACGGAGTGAACACCGGGGAGCTGTTTTTT
CDR3aa: CASTHGVNTGELFF

v_gene: TRBV28
j_gene: TRBJ1-5
d_gene: NA
len: 14
abundance: once
CDR3nt: TGTGCCAGCAGTTTAGTGCAGGGGTTTCAGCCCCAGCATTTT
CDR3aa: CASSLVQGFQPQHF

v_gene: TRBV6-5
j_gene: TRBJ1-1
d_gene: NA
len: 14
abundance: NA
CDR3nt: TGTGCCAGCAGTGTCATCCCCATAGATACTGAAGCTTTCTTT
CDR3aa: CASSVIPIDTEAFF

v_gene: TRBV27
j_gene: TRBJ2-7
d_gene: TRBD1
len: 15
abundance: NA
CDR3nt: TGTGCCAGCAGTCCCATCGGACAGGAGGCCTACGAGCAGTACTTC
CDR3aa: CASSPIGQEAYEQYF

v_gene: TRBV4-3
j_gene: TRBJ2-5
d_gene: TRBD1
len: 15
abundance: NA
CDR3nt: TGCGCCAGCAGCCCCGGACAGGGTCATGGGGAGACCCAGTACTTC
CDR3aa: CASSPGQGHGETQYF